This TCR beta chain was profiled in a study of blood T cell repertoires in COVID-19. Clones were sequenced by immunoSEQ multiplex PCR, and TCRdb holds only the in-frame ones, with some missing. The table has approximately 90,000 clones, around four fifths seen once. This clone occurred a few times. Trimming pared 2 bases from V and 6 bases from J, leaving 17 bases between. The CDR3 covers 15 residues. Sequencing was performed on peripheral blood. The TCR was taken from an older man with acute or convalescent COVID-19. The V call is TRBV5-3, the J call TRBJ1-2, with a weak D call TRBD1 (5 bases). TRBV5-3 is designated an ORF whose function remains uncertain. The CDR3 loop reads CARSFNRRTLHGYTF. CDR3 DNA: TGTGCCAGAAGCTTCAACAGGCGGACCTTACATGGCTACACCTTC.